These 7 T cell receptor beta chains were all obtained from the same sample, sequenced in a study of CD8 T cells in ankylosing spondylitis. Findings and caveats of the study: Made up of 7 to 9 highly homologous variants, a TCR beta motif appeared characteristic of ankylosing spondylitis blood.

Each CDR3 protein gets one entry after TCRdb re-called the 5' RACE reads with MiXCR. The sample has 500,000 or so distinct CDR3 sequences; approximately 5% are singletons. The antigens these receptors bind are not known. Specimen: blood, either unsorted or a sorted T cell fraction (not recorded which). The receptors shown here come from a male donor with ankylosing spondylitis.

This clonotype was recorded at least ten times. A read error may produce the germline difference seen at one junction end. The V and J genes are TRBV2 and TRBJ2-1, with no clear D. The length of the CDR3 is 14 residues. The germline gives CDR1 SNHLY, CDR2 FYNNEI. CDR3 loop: CASREEVSYNEQFF. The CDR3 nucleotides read TGTGCCAGCAGGGAAGAGGTCTCCTACAATGAGCAGTTCTTC.

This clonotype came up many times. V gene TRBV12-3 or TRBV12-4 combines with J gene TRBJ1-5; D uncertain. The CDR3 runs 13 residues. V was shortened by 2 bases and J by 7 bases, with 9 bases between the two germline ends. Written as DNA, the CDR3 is TGTGCCAGCAGTTTAAGGGAGGAGCAGCCCCAGCATTTT. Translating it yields CASSLREEQPQHF.

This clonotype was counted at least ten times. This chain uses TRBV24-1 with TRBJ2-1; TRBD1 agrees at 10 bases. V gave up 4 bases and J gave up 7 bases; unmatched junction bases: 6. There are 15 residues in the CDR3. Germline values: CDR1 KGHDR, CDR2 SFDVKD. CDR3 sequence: CATSEPGTGDNEQFF. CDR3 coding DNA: TGTGCCACCAGTGAACCCGGGACAGGGGATAATGAGCAGTTCTTC.

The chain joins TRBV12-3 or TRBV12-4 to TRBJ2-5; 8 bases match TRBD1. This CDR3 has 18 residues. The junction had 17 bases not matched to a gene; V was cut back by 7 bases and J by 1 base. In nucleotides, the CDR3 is TGTGCCAGCATCCCAGGGGTGCCGACAGGGGCTATCCAAGAGACCCAGTACTTC. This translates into CASIPGVPTGAIQETQYF.

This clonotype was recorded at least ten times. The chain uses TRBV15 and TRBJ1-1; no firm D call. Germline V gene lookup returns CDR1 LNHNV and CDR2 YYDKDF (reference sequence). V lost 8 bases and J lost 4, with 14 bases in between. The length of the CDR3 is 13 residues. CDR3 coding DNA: TGTGCCACCGGACGGCAAGTAGGCACTGAAGCTTTCTTT. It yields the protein CATGRQVGTEAFF.

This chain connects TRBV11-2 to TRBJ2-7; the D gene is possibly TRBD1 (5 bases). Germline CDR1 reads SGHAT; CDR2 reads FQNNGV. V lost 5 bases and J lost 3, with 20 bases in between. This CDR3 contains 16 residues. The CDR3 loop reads CASSPGRTTVGYEQYF. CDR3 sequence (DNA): TGTGCCAGCAGCCCCGGTAGGACAACCGTTGGCTACGAGCAGTACTTC.

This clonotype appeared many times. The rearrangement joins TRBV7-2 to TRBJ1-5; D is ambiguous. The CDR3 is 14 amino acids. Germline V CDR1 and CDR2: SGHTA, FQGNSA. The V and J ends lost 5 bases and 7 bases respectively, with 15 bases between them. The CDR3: CASSPGPLRQPQHF. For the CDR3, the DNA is TGTGCCAGCAGCCCAGGACCCCTTCGGCAGCCCCAGCATTTT.